Listed below are T cell receptor beta chains from one sample, sequenced in a study of CD8 T cells in ankylosing spondylitis. MiXCR, applied by TCRdb to the 5' RACE reads, yields one record per CDR3 protein. The sample contains tens of thousands of distinct CDR3 sequences, about 31% of which appear only once. The sample was synovial fluid, either unsorted or a sorted T cell fraction (not recorded which). These receptors were collected from a male donor with ankylosing spondylitis. Both conserved end residues are part of each CDR3. D genes are given only for firm matches.

>TRBV29-1|TRBD2
CSVGLAGTDTQYF
>TRBV7-9|TRBD2
CASSFQGDLSETSGRAWFF
>TRBV2|.
CASSAPAISTDTQYF
>TRBV5-1|.
CASRTMNTEAFF
>TRBV27|.
CASSPMGGNQPQHF
>TRBV12-3/TRBV12-4|TRBD2
CASSPSGRATGELFF
>TRBV4-2|.
CASGNGLYGYTF
>TRBV5-6|.
CASSLAGFEGSGELFF
>TRBV20-1|TRBD2
CSATRGLAGRYNEQFF
>TRBV20-1|.
CSARSGGVSETQYF
>TRBV4-1|.
CASSQDGSGPSGNTIYF
>TRBV2|TRBD2
CASSSRTSGYQETQYF
>TRBV27|TRBD1
CASSLDRGDNEQFF
>TRBV6-5|.
CASSNVRPRTGELFF
>TRBV5-1|.
CASSSGANEQFF
>TRBV11-2|TRBD1
CASSLAGGMYTQYF
>TRBV20-1|TRBD2
CSARRLAEGGGLETQYF
>TRBV11-1|.
CASTVEAEYTDTQYF
>TRBV24-1|TRBD1
CATSDHTTGTSFTGELFF
>TRBV29-1|TRBD1
CSVGSRDSYEQYF
>TRBV10-2|TRBD1
CASTTGVFSSGELFF
>TRBV5-1|TRBD1
CASSLDRQGHPRTYEQYF
>TRBV4-1|.
CASSQDPGLRREQFF
>TRBV29-1|.
CNCWGARSGEQETQYF
>TRBV11-2|.
CASSLGRNTEAFF
>TRBV6-5|TRBD1
CASSSSTGGGYEQYF
>TRBV5-6|.
CASRNWEGLVTEAFF